This T cell receptor beta chain originates from a study of identical twins. This clonotype has only a few counts. Using its own MiXCR run on the 5' RACE reads, TCRdb lists one record per CDR3 protein. The top ten hold roughly 1.6% of the sample, which has around 960,000 distinct CDR3 sequences, 9% to 15% seen once. Deletions cut 3 bases from V and 10 bases from J, with 4 bases between. This CDR3 contains 10 residues. Germline values: CDR1 DFQATT, CDR2 SNEGSKA (reference sequence). This sample was shared with a second study, whose subject was yellow fever vaccine responses in identical twins.

Source material: PBMCs. The origin of this receptor is a woman under 30 in good health. This chain joins TRBV20-1 and TRBJ1-6; D is undetermined. Written as DNA, the CDR3 is TGCAGTGCTAGTAAATCACCCCTCCACTTT. Encoded protein: CSASKSPLHF.